The 16 T cell receptor beta chains below come from one sample, sequenced in a study of OX40 agonist ivuxolimab in advanced cancers. Sequencing used immunoSEQ multiplex PCR; TCRdb keeps in-frame clones, though not all of them. The sample lists around 70,000 clones, around four fifths occurring once. This specimen was CD4+ or CD8+ T cells sorted from blood, taken in a trial of the OX40 agonist ivuxolimab. The origin of the receptors is an adult with an advanced solid tumor such as melanoma, head and neck, liver or kidney cancer.

The chain employs TRBV4-2 and TRBJ1-2; weak D call: TRBD1 (5 bases). Germline loops: CDR1 LGHNA, CDR2 YNFKEQ. The CDR3 extends over 17 amino acids. Trimming shortened V by 2 bases and J by 6 bases, and 22 bases separated the two germline ends. The CDR3 DNA reads as TGTGCCAGCAGCCAATCTTCTCCAGGGTCGCGGGGGAATGGCTACACCTTC. Its translation: CASSQSSPGSRGNGYTF.

The chain links TRBV19 to TRBJ1-5; weak D call: TRBD1 (5 bases). Trimming took off 8 bases at V and 4 bases at J, with 15 bases between the two ends. Germline CDR1 reads LNHDA; CDR2 reads SQIVND (reference sequence). This CDR3 is 14 amino acids long. The CDR3 here is CASRGQAGNQPQHF. For the CDR3, the DNA is TGTGCCAGTCGAGGACAAGCGGGGAATCAGCCCCAGCATTTT.

This clone was seen a single time. The chain links TRBV2 to TRBJ1-2; unclear D gene. Per the germline V gene, CDR1 is SNHLY and CDR2 is FYNNEI. Trimming took 3 bases from V and 4 from J, leaving 3 bases between them. CDR3 size: 11 residues. The CDR3 reads CASSEAYGYTF. The CDR3 bases are TGTGCCAGCAGTGAGGCCTATGGCTACACCTTC.

The V and J genes are TRBV28 and TRBJ2-1, with D perhaps matching TRBD2 (5 bases). Trimming took off 7 bases at V and 5 bases at J, with 12 bases between the two ends. Germline V gene sequence: CDR1 MDHEN, CDR2 SYDVKM. The CDR3 length is 13 residues. The CDR3 is CASTLASHNEQFF. CDR3 coding DNA: TGTGCCAGCACCCTGGCTAGCCACAATGAGCAGTTCTTC.

This CDR3 reads CASSPRRERSGPDTQYF. CDR3 bases: TGCGCCAGCAGCCCACGGCGGGAGAGGAGTGGCCCAGATACGCAGTATTTT. This chain links TRBV23-1 with TRBJ2-3; 7 bases fit TRBD2. TRBV23-1 is an open reading frame, and its role is uncertain. The junction had 16 bases not matched to a gene; V was cut back by 6 bases and J by 4 bases. There are 17 residues in the CDR3.

This sequence joins TRBV7-2 and TRBJ2-4; 7 bases agree with TRBD2. This CDR3 spans 14 amino acids. V gave up 5 bases and J gave up 5 bases; unmatched junction bases: 6. Germline V gene data show CDR1 as SGHTA and CDR2 as FQGNSA. CDR3 DNA: TGTGCCAGCAGCCCCCACCGGGGGGAAAACATTCAGTACTTC. It yields the protein CASSPHRGENIQYF.

The V gene is TRBV5-5, the J gene TRBJ1-2, with 7 bases aligning to TRBD1. The germline V gene has CDR1 SGHKS and CDR2 YYEKEE (reference sequence). The junction had 6 bases not matched to a gene; V was cut back by 0 bases and J by 4 bases. This CDR3 has 15 amino acids. Here the CDR3 DNA reads TGTGCCAGCAGCTTGGAGGGGGCGGGTAGCTATGGCTACACCTTC. Its translation: CASSLEGAGSYGYTF.

This clone has just one count. The J gene is TRBJ2-7, the V gene TRBV7-6, with D tentatively TRBD1 or TRBD2 (5 bases each). The CDR3 extends over 15 amino acids. Germline assignment: CDR1 SGHVS and CDR2 FNYEAQ. V lost 5 bases to trimming and J lost 0 bases, with 14 bases between them. The CDR3 protein is CASSRGTPSSYEQYF. The DNA for the CDR3 is TGTGCCAGCAGCCGAGGGACGCCGAGCTCCTACGAGCAGTACTTC.

The chain has TRBV6-5 and TRBJ2-5; possible D gene TRBD2, 6 bases. The CDR3 has 13 amino acids. Germline V gene sequence: CDR1 MNHEY, CDR2 SVGAGI. Between the trimmed V and J ends, which lost 0 bases and 5 bases, there was a span of 7 bases. CDR3 sequence (DNA): TGTGCCAGCAGTTACTCCCGGGGGGAGACCCAGTACTTC. Protein sequence: CASSYSRGETQYF.

As DNA, the CDR3 is TGCGCCAGCACCTCGGGACAGGGGTATGAAAAACTGTTTTTT. It specifies CASTSGQGYEKLFF. The chain couples TRBV4-1 to TRBJ1-4, with 10 positions matching TRBD1. After removal of 7 bases from V and 6 bases from J, the junction contained 5 bases not matched to a gene. Germline lookup yields CDR1 MGHRA and CDR2 YSYEKL. The CDR3 spans 14 residues.

The chain employs TRBV28 and TRBJ2-5; TRBD2 matches 7 bases. The germline V gene encodes CDR1 MDHEN and CDR2 SYDVKM. V was clipped by 3 bases and J by 6 bases; unmatched bases: 4. There are 13 residues in the CDR3. This CDR3 reads CASSLGGWQTQYF. The CDR3 nucleotides are TGTGCCAGCAGTTTGGGGGGGTGGCAGACCCAGTACTTC.

The V gene is TRBV7-3, the J gene TRBJ2-1; no definite D call. Trimming stripped 1 base from V and 8 bases from J, with 9 bases between. The CDR3 covers 13 residues. The germline V gene has CDR1 SGHTA and CDR2 FQGTGA. The CDR3 reads CASSLMSNDEQFF. In nucleotides, the CDR3 is TGTGCCAGCAGCTTAATGTCCAATGATGAGCAGTTCTTC.

Turning to this clone: A read error may produce the germline difference seen at one junction end. This sequence joins TRBV5-4 and TRBJ1-1; 11 bases are shared with TRBD1. Germline loops: CDR1 SGHNT, CDR2 YYREEE (reference sequence). The CDR3 extends over 14 amino acids. The CDR3 DNA reads as TGTGCCAGCAGAGAACCGAGGACAGGGGGCGAATCGGCCTTT. Its protein is CASREPRTGGESAF.

This chain joins TRBV28 and TRBJ1-6; D gene uncertain. The CDR3 loop spans 14 amino acids. CDR1 is MDHEN and CDR2 is SYDVKM in the germline V gene. V lost 1 base and J 6 bases, leaving 7 bases between the germline ends. CDR3 amino acids: CASSLYRSNSPLHF. In DNA form, the CDR3 reads TGTGCCAGCAGTTTATACAGATCTAATTCACCCCTCCACTTT.

This chain joins TRBV28 and TRBJ2-1, with a possible D match to TRBD1 (6 bases). Germline loops: CDR1 MDHEN, CDR2 SYDVKM. This CDR3 comprises 12 residues. V was shortened by 8 bases and J by 8 bases, with 13 bases between the two germline ends. The CDR3 DNA reads TGTGCCAGCGTTACAGGGTCGCATGAGCAGTTCTTC. As protein: CASVTGSHEQFF.

The chain recombines TRBV10-2 with TRBJ1-2; 7 bases line up with TRBD1. Germline V gene sequence: CDR1 WSHSY, CDR2 SAAADI. The CDR3 contains 13 residues. V lost 4 bases and J lost 5; bases outside the gene matches: 4. The CDR3 DNA is TGCGCCAGCAGTGGAGGGACAGAGTATGGCTACACCTTC. It codes for CASSGGTEYGYTF.